The TCR beta chain under discussion was sequenced for a study of blood T cell repertoires in COVID-19. Study-level background: Nucleic acid was either cDNA or gDNA, and it came from T cells, B-cell-depleted T cells, or PBMCs.

TCRdb's copy holds only in-frame clones and misses some; the assay was immunoSEQ multiplex PCR. The table includes a few hundred thousand clones, about 88% detected once. CDR1 and CDR2 from the germline V gene are KGHSH and LQKENI. Trimming removed 8 bases from V and 0 bases from J, with 13 bases in between. This CDR3 contains 14 residues. This clone has just one count. Participants came from some 23 US areas, aged about 18 to 95 years. Two negative PCRs, clearance, or symptom resolution had been documented for recovered Cohort 3 donors. This chain joins TRBV18 and TRBJ1-1; D is perhaps TRBD1 (5 bases). The sequence was collected from a woman aged 45-60 years who had recovered from COVID-19. Sequenced: PBMCs or T cells enriched from blood (not recorded which). CDR3 sequence (DNA): TGTGCCAGCACGCCGTGGGGCATGAACACTGAAGCTTTCTTT. Its protein is CASTPWGMNTEAFF.